This TCR beta chain appears in the sequencing data of a study of sequential checkpoint blockade in melanoma. Study information: DNA from 91 pretreatment tumor samples underwent TCRβ immunosequencing.

Germline V gives CDR1 SGHDN, CDR2 FVKESK. The CDR3 runs 15 residues. V lost 5 bases, J lost 3 bases, and 14 bases lay in between. Regarding treatment: randomized to nivolumab then ipilimumab (arm A) or the reverse (arm B). None of the patients previously received DNA-damaging chemotherapy. As to this clone: Its antigen is not identified.

Study results and caveats: Pretreatment TIL clonality tracked with response in the nivolumab-first arm.

This table comes from immunoSEQ multiplex PCR, and its TCRdb copy is limited to in-frame clones, with some not included. This sample has about 3,200 clones, with around 19% found just once. The J gene is TRBJ2-4, the V gene TRBV14; tentatively, D is TRBD1 (7 bases). Source: tumor tissue (inferred from file names), taken from a patient given nivolumab and ipilimumab in sequence. This receptor was identified in a human donor with melanoma. In DNA form, the CDR3 reads TGTGCCAGCAGCGAGTCAGGGGGAGGCAAAAACATTCAGTACTTC. Translated: CASSESGGGKNIQYF.